The rows below give T cell receptor beta chains drawn from one sample of a study of blood T cell repertoires in COVID-19. Sequencing used immunoSEQ multiplex PCR; TCRdb keeps in-frame clones, though not all of them. The data show over 150,000 clones, 82% seen once. Sequenced input: peripheral blood. The receptor set was obtained from an elderly woman with active or convalescent COVID-19. The CDR3 runs from the conserved cysteine through the conserved F or W. Fields, in order: V gene, CDR3 length, clone size, D gene, J gene, CDR3 DNA, CDR3 protein. A D gene is named only where the DNA matches it firmly. Where a row states a size, it is once, few, many or the class of an expanded clone; other rows omit it.

TRBV14,15,-,TRBD1,TRBJ1-2,TGTGCCAGCAGCCAAACGGACAGGGTTGGCTATGGCTACACCTTC,CASSQTDRVGYGYTF
TRBV19,15,once,-,TRBJ2-7,TGTGCCAGTAGTGTAGGAACAGGAACATCCTACGAGCAGTACTTC,CASSVGTGTSYEQYF
TRBV29-1,14,-,-,TRBJ2-5,TGCAGCGTTGAACGGTGGGGGGATGGGGAGACCCAGTACTTC,CSVERWGDGETQYF
TRBV5-1,15,-,-,TRBJ2-1,TGCGCCAGCAGCTTGGGAACAGGGTCAAACAATAAGCAGTTCTTC,CASSLGTGSNNKQFF
TRBV28,14,-,-,TRBJ2-5,TGTGCCAGCCGCCAGCAGGGAATGGGAGAGACCCAGTACTTC,CASRQQGMGETQYF
TRBV12-3/TRBV12-4,13,once,-,TRBJ2-2,TGTGCCAGCAGTCAGGGAAACACCGGGGAGCTGTTTTTT,CASSQGNTGELFF
TRBV11-3,16,-,-,TRBJ2-2,TGTGCCAGCAGCTTAGATAAGGCAGGTTATGCCGGGGAGCTGTTTTTT,CASSLDKAGYAGELFF
TRBV5-4,14,few,-,TRBJ1-1,TGTGCCAGCAGCCGGGGGGGAGCGGACACTGAAGCTTTCTTT,CASSRGGADTEAFF
TRBV19,15,-,TRBD2,TRBJ2-3,TGTGCCAGTAGTTCGAGACTAGCACACACAGATACGCAGTATTTT,CASSSRLAHTDTQYF
TRBV5-1,14,-,-,TRBJ2-1,TGCGCCAGCAGCTCAGGACAGACCTACAATGAGCAGTTCTTC,CASSSGQTYNEQFF
TRBV5-4,16,once,-,TRBJ2-3,TGTGCCAGCAGCTTGGGGCGGAGCACTAGCACAGATACGCAGTATTTT,CASSLGRSTSTDTQYF
TRBV18,13,-,TRBD1,TRBJ1-1,TGTGCCAGCTCAATTGGACAGGAAACTGAAGCTTTCTTT,CASSIGQETEAFF
TRBV5-8,17,once,TRBD2,TRBJ2-1,TGTGCCAGCAGCCCATTTAGGGGACTAGCGGGAGTTCATGAGCAGTTCTTC,CASSPFRGLAGVHEQFF
TRBV4-1,16,-,TRBD1,TRBJ2-3,TGCGCCAGCAGCCAAGGGGGGACAGGGGGTTCAGATACGCAGTATTTT,CASSQGGTGGSDTQYF
TRBV7-3,15,-,-,TRBJ2-5,TGTGCCAGCAGCTTAGATCCGACTCCACGGGAGACCCAGTACTTC,CASSLDPTPRETQYF
TRBV28,13,-,-,TRBJ2-7,TGTGCCAGCGGGCCAGGGATAACCTACGAGCAGTACTTC,CASGPGITYEQYF
TRBV3-1/TRBV3-2,14,few,TRBD1,TRBJ1-1,TGTGCCAGCAGCCCGACAGGGGGCGGCACTGAAGCTTTCTTT,CASSPTGGGTEAFF
TRBV19,12,-,-,TRBJ1-1,TGTGCCAGTAGATATACACACACTGAAGCTTTCTTT,CASRYTHTEAFF
TRBV20-1,16,-,-,TRBJ2-7,TGCAGTGCTAGTCGTTGGTCGGACGGGAGCATTTACGAGCAGTACTTC,CSASRWSDGSIYEQYF
TRBV7-9,13,-,-,TRBJ1-1,TGTGCCAGCAGCTATCAGGGGAACACTGAAGCTTTCTTT,CASSYQGNTEAFF
TRBV25-1,15,-,TRBD1,TRBJ1-6,TGTGCCAGCAGTAGACAGGGCCCCTATAATTCACCCCTCCACTTT,CASSRQGPYNSPLHF
TRBV6-4,12,-,-,TRBJ1-1,TGTGCCAGCAGTTACCGGGCGGCGGGGGCTTTCTTT,CASSYRAAGAFF